These T cell receptor beta chains were read from a single sample in a study of lymphopenia after photon versus proton radiotherapy. The table came from immunoSEQ multiplex PCR; TCRdb's copy has only in-frame clones and leaves some out. The table includes 70,000 or so clones, less than 95% detected once. The sample in question was peripheral blood, obtained from a patient treated with photon-based radiotherapy. All receptors derive from a woman in her forties with cholangiocarcinoma. Each CDR3 is given with its conserved first and last residue. Fields, in order: V gene, clone size, D gene, J gene, CDR3 protein, CDR3 DNA. A D gene is named only where the DNA matches it firmly. A clone size is listed for some rows: how often the clone was seen (once, few, many), or a class if it is expanded.

V gene: TRBV7-3; clone size: .; D gene: .; J gene: TRBJ2-3; CDR3 protein: CASSKGDKRDTQYF; CDR3 DNA: TGTGCCAGCAGCAAGGGTGATAAGAGGGATACGCAGTATTTT
V gene: TRBV6-5; clone size: .; D gene: TRBD1; J gene: TRBJ1-5; CDR3 protein: CASSSGTGGNQPQHF; CDR3 DNA: TGTGCCAGCAGTTCCGGGACAGGGGGAAATCAGCCCCAGCATTTT
V gene: TRBV12-5; clone size: .; D gene: TRBD2; J gene: TRBJ2-3; CDR3 protein: CASGLGGLAGTDTQYF; CDR3 DNA: TGTGCTAGTGGTTTGGGGGGACTAGCGGGAACAGATACGCAGTATTTT
V gene: TRBV4-3; clone size: .; D gene: .; J gene: TRBJ2-2; CDR3 protein: CASSQGSGVNTGELFF; CDR3 DNA: TGCGCCAGCAGCCAAGGGTCCGGTGTGAACACCGGGGAGCTGTTTTTT
V gene: TRBV30; clone size: .; D gene: TRBD2; J gene: TRBJ2-7; CDR3 protein: CASPGAGVLSSYEQYF; CDR3 DNA: TGTGCCTCTCCCGGGGCGGGGGTTCTGAGCTCCTACGAGCAGTACTTC
V gene: TRBV7-2; clone size: .; D gene: .; J gene: TRBJ2-7; CDR3 protein: CASSLGGVSSYEQYF; CDR3 DNA: TGTGCCAGCAGCTTAGGCGGGGTTAGCTCCTACGAGCAGTACTTC
V gene: TRBV25-1; clone size: .; D gene: .; J gene: TRBJ2-7; CDR3 protein: CASSDQGNPFYEQYF; CDR3 DNA: TGTGCCAGCAGTGATCAGGGGAACCCCTTCTACGAGCAGTACTTC
V gene: TRBV28; clone size: .; D gene: TRBD1; J gene: TRBJ2-1; CDR3 protein: CASSPRTGAYNEQFF; CDR3 DNA: TGTGCCAGCAGCCCTCGGACAGGGGCCTACAATGAGCAGTTCTTC
V gene: TRBV30; clone size: .; D gene: .; J gene: TRBJ2-7; CDR3 protein: CASTGRSSSYEQYF; CDR3 DNA: TGTGCCTCGACGGGAAGATCCAGCTCCTACGAGCAGTACTTC
V gene: TRBV7-9; clone size: .; D gene: .; J gene: TRBJ1-2; CDR3 protein: CASSPSGLPRGTTF; CDR3 DNA: TGTGCCAGCAGCCCATCGGGACTCCCCCGGGGTACGACCTTC
V gene: TRBV7-9; clone size: .; D gene: .; J gene: TRBJ1-4; CDR3 protein: CASSFTQGREKLFF; CDR3 DNA: TGTGCCAGCAGCTTTACACAGGGTAGGGAAAAACTGTTTTTT
V gene: TRBV18; clone size: .; D gene: .; J gene: TRBJ1-1; CDR3 protein: CASSPQTEDTEAFF; CDR3 DNA: TGTGCCAGCTCACCCCAGACCGAGGACACTGAAGCTTTCTTT
V gene: TRBV2; clone size: .; D gene: .; J gene: TRBJ1-2; CDR3 protein: CASSVFPGDNYGYTF; CDR3 DNA: TGTGCCAGCAGTGTCTTCCCGGGAGATAACTATGGCTACACCTTC
V gene: TRBV2; clone size: few; D gene: .; J gene: TRBJ1-5; CDR3 protein: CASSGKGNSNQPQHF; CDR3 DNA: TGTGCCAGCAGTGGGAAGGGGAATAGCAATCAGCCCCAGCATTTT
V gene: TRBV7-2; clone size: .; D gene: TRBD1; J gene: TRBJ1-2; CDR3 protein: CASSSTGGYGYTF; CDR3 DNA: TGTGCCAGCAGCTCCACAGGGGGCTATGGCTACACCTTC
V gene: TRBV28; clone size: .; D gene: TRBD2; J gene: TRBJ2-1; CDR3 protein: CASSFVKASGSFYNEQFF; CDR3 DNA: TGTGCCAGCAGTTTCGTCAAGGCTAGCGGGAGCTTCTACAATGAGCAGTTCTTC
V gene: TRBV7-9; clone size: .; D gene: .; J gene: TRBJ1-5; CDR3 protein: CASSSQGPRGNQPQHF; CDR3 DNA: TGTGCCAGCAGCTCTCAGGGACCGAGGGGCAATCAGCCCCAGCATTTT
V gene: TRBV10-1; clone size: .; D gene: .; J gene: TRBJ1-2; CDR3 protein: CATPGGASDGYTF; CDR3 DNA: TGCGCCACCCCTGGGGGGGCTAGCGATGGCTACACCTTC
V gene: TRBV6-6; clone size: .; D gene: .; J gene: TRBJ1-5; CDR3 protein: CASSYLASNQPQHF; CDR3 DNA: TGTGCCAGCAGTTACCTGGCTAGCAATCAGCCCCAGCATTTT
V gene: TRBV6-5; clone size: .; D gene: .; J gene: TRBJ1-2; CDR3 protein: CASSGQGWGYTF; CDR3 DNA: TGTGCCAGCAGCGGGCAGGGGTGGGGCTACACCTTC
V gene: TRBV15; clone size: .; D gene: .; J gene: TRBJ1-6; CDR3 protein: CATSRTGINSPLHF; CDR3 DNA: TGTGCCACCAGCAGAACAGGTATTAATTCACCCCTCCACTTT
V gene: TRBV19; clone size: .; D gene: .; J gene: TRBJ2-1; CDR3 protein: CASSMGSRVLYNEQFF; CDR3 DNA: TGTGCCAGTAGTATGGGGAGCAGGGTTCTCTATAATGAGCAGTTCTTC
V gene: TRBV5-1; clone size: once; D gene: .; J gene: TRBJ1-2; CDR3 protein: CASSRDYYGYTF; CDR3 DNA: TGCGCCAGCAGTCGGGACTACTATGGCTACACCTTC
V gene: TRBV2; clone size: .; D gene: TRBD2; J gene: TRBJ2-7; CDR3 protein: CASSEALSGANYEQYF; CDR3 DNA: TGTGCCAGCAGTGAAGCGCTTAGCGGGGCGAACTACGAGCAGTACTTC
V gene: TRBV7-8; clone size: .; D gene: TRBD2; J gene: TRBJ2-3; CDR3 protein: CASSLSPEGPSGGAGTQYF; CDR3 DNA: TGTGCCAGCAGCCTCTCCCCTGAGGGGCCTAGCGGGGGGGCCGGTACGCAGTATTTT
V gene: TRBV7-2; clone size: .; D gene: .; J gene: TRBJ1-6; CDR3 protein: CASSLAAGAHNSPLHF; CDR3 DNA: TGTGCCAGCAGCTTAGCGGCGGGGGCCCATAATTCACCCCTCCACTTT
V gene: TRBV5-1; clone size: .; D gene: .; J gene: TRBJ2-7; CDR3 protein: CASSLGGRRGDEQYF; CDR3 DNA: TGCGCCAGCAGCTTGGGGGGCAGAAGAGGCGACGAGCAGTACTTC
V gene: TRBV29-1; clone size: .; D gene: .; J gene: TRBJ1-3; CDR3 protein: CSVVGTGSSGNTIYF; CDR3 DNA: TGCAGCGTTGTGGGGACGGGAAGCTCTGGAAACACCATATATTTT
V gene: TRBV7-9; clone size: .; D gene: .; J gene: TRBJ2-7; CDR3 protein: CASSPPGPTSTYEQYF; CDR3 DNA: TGTGCCAGCAGCCCCCCGGGACCCACGTCGACCTACGAGCAGTACTTC
V gene: TRBV7-9; clone size: .; D gene: TRBD2; J gene: TRBJ2-1; CDR3 protein: CASSPSGIKYNEQFF; CDR3 DNA: TGTGCCAGCAGCCCGAGCGGGATAAAATACAATGAGCAGTTCTTC
V gene: TRBV28; clone size: .; D gene: .; J gene: TRBJ1-1; CDR3 protein: CASSFPGGRGAFF; CDR3 DNA: TGTGCCAGCAGTTTCCCGGGGGGCCGAGGAGCTTTCTTT
V gene: TRBV19; clone size: .; D gene: .; J gene: TRBJ1-5; CDR3 protein: CASSIVQGDQPQHF; CDR3 DNA: TGTGCCAGTAGTATTGTGCAGGGCGATCAGCCCCAGCATTTT
V gene: TRBV7-8; clone size: .; D gene: .; J gene: TRBJ1-5; CDR3 protein: CASSLSNQPQHF; CDR3 DNA: TGTGCCAGCAGCCTTAGCAATCAGCCCCAGCATTTT
V gene: TRBV30; clone size: .; D gene: .; J gene: TRBJ2-2; CDR3 protein: CAWSAPTEMNTGELFF; CDR3 DNA: TGTGCCTGGAGTGCCCCTACAGAAATGAACACCGGGGAGCTGTTTTTT
V gene: TRBV5-4; clone size: .; D gene: TRBD2; J gene: TRBJ2-4; CDR3 protein: CASSDRTSGMLKNIQYF; CDR3 DNA: TGTGCCAGCAGCGATCGGACTAGCGGGATGCTTAAAAACATTCAGTACTTC
V gene: TRBV19; clone size: once; D gene: .; J gene: TRBJ2-1; CDR3 protein: CASSLGGGGRVVYNEQFF; CDR3 DNA: TGTGCCAGTAGTTTAGGGGGTGGCGGGAGAGTGGTATACAATGAGCAGTTCTTC
V gene: TRBV5-6; clone size: .; D gene: .; J gene: TRBJ1-3; CDR3 protein: CASSLGLSSGNTIYF; CDR3 DNA: TGTGCCAGCAGCTTGGGGCTCAGCTCTGGAAACACCATATATTTT
V gene: TRBV11-2; clone size: .; D gene: TRBD1; J gene: TRBJ2-5; CDR3 protein: CASSLVPGGETQYF; CDR3 DNA: TGTGCCAGCAGCTTAGTCCCAGGGGGAGAGACCCAGTACTTC
V gene: TRBV30; clone size: .; D gene: .; J gene: TRBJ1-5; CDR3 protein: CAWTLRGEDQPQHF; CDR3 DNA: TGTGCCTGGACCCTCCGGGGGGAAGATCAGCCCCAGCATTTT
V gene: TRBV14; clone size: .; D gene: .; J gene: TRBJ2-5; CDR3 protein: CASSLLWGAKETQYF; CDR3 DNA: TGTGCCAGCAGCCTACTTTGGGGGGCGAAAGAGACCCAGTACTTC
V gene: TRBV5-4; clone size: .; D gene: .; J gene: TRBJ2-7; CDR3 protein: CASSLSSSYEQYF; CDR3 DNA: TGTGCCAGCAGCTTAAGTAGCTCCTACGAGCAGTACTTC
V gene: TRBV6-4; clone size: .; D gene: .; J gene: TRBJ1-1; CDR3 protein: CASSQATNTEAFF; CDR3 DNA: TGTGCCAGCAGCCAAGCGACAAACACTGAAGCTTTCTTT
V gene: TRBV25-1; clone size: .; D gene: .; J gene: TRBJ2-7; CDR3 protein: CASHNYFEQYF; CDR3 DNA: TGTGCCAGTCATAACTACTTTGAGCAGTACTTC
V gene: TRBV30; clone size: .; D gene: .; J gene: TRBJ1-1; CDR3 protein: CAWGPGGPEAFF; CDR3 DNA: TGTGCCTGGGGTCCGGGGGGACCTGAAGCTTTCTTT
V gene: TRBV19; clone size: .; D gene: .; J gene: TRBJ2-7; CDR3 protein: CASSVSEIGHEQYF; CDR3 DNA: TGTGCCAGTAGCGTATCCGAGATCGGACACGAGCAGTACTTC